This T cell receptor beta chain is drawn from a study of T-cell reconstitution after alpha-beta-depleted transplantation in children. As concerns this clonotype: Germline is not matched at one junction end, which may reflect a read error.

The V gene's germline CDR1 is SSHAT and CDR2 FNYEAQ (reference sequence). This CDR3 has 15 residues. Unique molecular identifiers were incorporated into the prepared TCRbeta library. TCRdb processed the PCR reads anew with MiXCR; each CDR3 protein has one entry. This table has about 610,000 distinct CDR3 sequences, 8% to 11% appearing once. The starting material was PBMCs from the stem cell graft donor, obtained from the stem cell graft. The chain combines TRBV7-7 with TRBJ2-3; D could derive from TRBD1 or TRBD2 (6 bases each). This sequence originates from a human donor who donated a stem cell graft to a child with acute myeloid leukemia. The CDR3 nucleotides read TGTGCTAGCAGCCCCCATAGGGGGGAAGCAGATACGCAGTATTTT. Amino acid sequence: CASSPHRGEADTQYF.